The clone carrying this T cell receptor (beta chain) was observed a handful of times. Its antigen is as yet unknown. Trimming stripped 2 bases from V and 4 bases from J, with 5 bases between. Germline V gene lookup returns CDR1 KGHDR and CDR2 SFDVKD. The CDR3 has 13 amino acids. The data were obtained in a study of CD8 T cells in ankylosing spondylitis. TCRdb recomputed calls from the 5' RACE reads with MiXCR, one row per CDR3 protein. The profile shows almost 400,000 distinct CDR3 sequences, about 20% of them singletons. Study-wide points: Ankylosing spondylitis blood appeared to carry a characteristic TCR beta motif of several highly homologous variants. Matched ankylosing spondylitis synovial fluid reportedly contained a significantly enriched population of disease-linked clones.

Sequencing input: blood, either unsorted or a sorted T cell fraction (not recorded which). The gene calls are TRBV24-1 and TRBJ2-1; the D is unclear. The receptor comes from a male donor with ankylosing spondylitis. The CDR3 here is CATSDSTYNEQFF. The CDR3 DNA follows: TGTGCCACCAGTGATTCTACGTACAATGAGCAGTTCTTC.